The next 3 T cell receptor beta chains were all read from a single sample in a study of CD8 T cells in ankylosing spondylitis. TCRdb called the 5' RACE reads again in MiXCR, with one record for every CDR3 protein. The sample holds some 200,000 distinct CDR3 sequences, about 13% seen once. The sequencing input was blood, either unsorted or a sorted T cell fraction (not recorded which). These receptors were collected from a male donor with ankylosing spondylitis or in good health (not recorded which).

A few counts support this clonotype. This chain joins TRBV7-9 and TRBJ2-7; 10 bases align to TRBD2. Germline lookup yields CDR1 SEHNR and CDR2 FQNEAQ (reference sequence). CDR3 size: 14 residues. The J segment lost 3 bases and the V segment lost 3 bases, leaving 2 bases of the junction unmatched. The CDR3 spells CASSLLAGDYEQYF. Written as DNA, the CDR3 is TGTGCCAGCAGCTTGCTAGCGGGAGACTACGAGCAGTACTTC.

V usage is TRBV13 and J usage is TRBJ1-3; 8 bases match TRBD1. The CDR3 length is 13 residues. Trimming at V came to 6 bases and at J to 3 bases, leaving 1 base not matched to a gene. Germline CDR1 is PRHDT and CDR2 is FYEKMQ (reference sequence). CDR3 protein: CASRGQGGNTIYF. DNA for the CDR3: TGTGCCAGCAGAGGACAGGGTGGAAACACCATATATTTT.

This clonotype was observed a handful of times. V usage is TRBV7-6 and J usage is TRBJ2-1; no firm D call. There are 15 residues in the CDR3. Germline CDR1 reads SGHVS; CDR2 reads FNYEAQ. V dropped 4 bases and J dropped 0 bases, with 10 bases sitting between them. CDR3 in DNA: TGTGCCAGCAGCTCCCCGGGTAGCTCCTACAATGAGCAGTTCTTC. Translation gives CASSSPGSSYNEQFF.